This T cell receptor beta chain was captured by sequencing in a study of beta chain features in type 1 diabetes. The wider study: When patients were set against healthy donors, age, gender and cell yields were similar. Study-level points and caveats: TCRB CDR3 length was moderately but significantly reduced in all four CD4+ subsets of Type 1 diabetes patients.

A note on this clone: Its antigen is currently unknown.

What was sequenced were expressed TCRB transcripts, since all of the isolated RNA had been reverse transcribed. The assay was immunoSEQ multiplex PCR, and TCRdb's table has in-frame clones only and misses some. The table shows around 340,000 clones, with about 18% occurring only once. Sequences were obtained from naive CD4+ T cells from blood. The clonotype was recovered from a woman aged 18-29 years in good health.

The CDR3 DNA follows: TGTGCCAGCAGTCTCAACAGGGGAGGAGGGGAGACCCAGTACTTC. Protein product: CASSLNRGGGETQYF. J is TRBJ2-5 and V is TRBV27; D possibly corresponds to TRBD1 (7 bases). Per germline, CDR1 MNHEY and CDR2 SMNVEV (reference sequence). This CDR3 is 15 amino acids long. With 5 bases removed from V and 5 bases from J, the gap between germline ends came to 18 bases.